Shown below are 2 T cell receptor beta chains from a single sample sequenced in a study of TIL therapy for anti-PD-1-resistant metastatic lung cancer (dated by TCRdb to the early 2020s). The sample's time point label, decoded: pre-treatment sample, taken before nivolumab and TIL therapy. The baseline tumor samples, taken from the same resection that was used to grow TIL, were excised metastases, most often pleural nodules or supraclavicular lymph nodes. The immunoSEQ v3 hsTCRB kit was used to amplify TCR beta CDR3 regions from genomic DNA through bias-controlled multiplex PCR. TCRdb re-hosts the immuneACCESS table, in-frame sequences only. Its copies lack some clones; in the studies checked, an unresolved V gene accounts for under half of them, and the cause for the rest is not known. The sample table lists some 90,000 clones, roughly 65% of them with a count of one. Together, the top ten hold 11% of the sample.

Source: tumor tissue, taken at baseline. All receptors come from a person aged 25 to 85 with non-small cell lung cancer.

This chain links TRBV9 with TRBJ2-6; TRBD2 is a possible D gene (5 bases). The CDR3 has 16 amino acids. With 4 bases removed from V and 9 bases from J, the gap between germline ends came to 20 bases. Germline CDR1 SGDLS, CDR2 YYNGEE. CDR3 in amino acids: CASSPDLDSSGNVLTF. The CDR3 DNA reads TGTGCCAGCAGCCCGGATTTGGACTCCAGTGGCAACGTCCTGACTTTC.

CDR3 DNA: TGTGCCAGCACCCCGGCCGATGTCATGGATCAGCCCCAGCATTTT. Encoded protein: CASTPADVMDQPQHF. This rearrangement joins TRBV28 to TRBJ1-5; D is uncertain. Germline V gives CDR1 MDHEN, CDR2 SYDVKM. The CDR3 loop spans 15 amino acids. V lost 7 bases, J lost 5 bases, and 18 bases lay in between. Filled out from reference TRBV28 and TRBJ1-5, the complete variable domain reads DVKVTQSSRYLVKRTGEKVFLECVQDMDHENMFWYRQDPGLGLRLIYFSYDVKMKEKGDIPEGYSVSREKKERFSLILESASTNQTSMYLCASTPADVMDQPQHFGDGTRLSIL.